The source of this T cell receptor (beta chain) is a study of molecular identifiers for immune sequencing clone quantification. TCRdb analysed the PCR reads with MiXCR anew, one entry per CDR3 protein. Of hundreds of thousands of distinct CDR3 sequences detected, about 25% appear once; the ten largest clones hold 0.7% to 0.95%. Study-level findings and limits: Highly expanded clone sizes could be underestimated by identical TCR molecules sharing a barcode.

Germline V gene lookup returns CDR1 DFQATT and CDR2 SNEGSKA (reference sequence). With 0 bases clipped from V and 6 bases from J, the junction kept 8 bases outside the gene matches. The CDR3 has 15 residues. On this clonotype itself: Its antigen is still unknown. This may be a read error: a much more frequent sequence differs by one nucleotide.

This clonotype was sampled from a human donor in good health. Some libraries in this study had Jurkat cell RNA spiked in. The sample comprised naive CD8+ T cells from blood, with Jurkat cell RNA spiked in. As to subset: FACS-sorted CD8+CD4-CCR7+CD45RA+ naive T cells. The chain links TRBV20-1 to TRBJ2-7; 10 bases agree with TRBD2. The chain's CDR3 is CSARDPSGSFGEQYF. The CDR3 bases are TGCAGTGCTAGAGATCCTAGCGGGAGTTTCGGCGAGCAGTACTTC.